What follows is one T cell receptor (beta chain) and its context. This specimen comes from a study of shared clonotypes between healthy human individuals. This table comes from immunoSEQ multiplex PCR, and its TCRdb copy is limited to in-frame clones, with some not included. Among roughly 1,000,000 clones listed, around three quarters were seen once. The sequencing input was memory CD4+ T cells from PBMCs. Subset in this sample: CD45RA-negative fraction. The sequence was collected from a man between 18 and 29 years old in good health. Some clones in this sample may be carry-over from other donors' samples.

DNA of the CDR3: TGTGCCAGCAACCCGCAGCAAGTAGCAGATACGCAGTATTTT. This codes for CASNPQQVADTQYF. The chain couples TRBV2 to TRBJ2-3; the D is unclear. Germline CDR1 SNHLY, CDR2 FYNNEI. Between the trimmed V and J ends, which lost 7 bases and 4 bases, there was a span of 15 bases. This CDR3 comprises 14 residues.